These T cell receptor beta chains were read from a single sample in a study of beta chain features in type 1 diabetes. The protocol was immunoSEQ multiplex PCR, while the TCRdb copy is restricted to in-frame clones and leaves out a portion. This table has 500,000 to 650,000 clones, 9.5% to 15% appearing once. Sequencing used naive CD4+ T cells from blood. The origin of the receptors is a man in his thirties or forties with type 1 diabetes. Both conserved end residues are part of each CDR3. The D gene is left open where the match is weak. The listing skips clone size in some rows; elsewhere it reads once, few, many or a size class.

TRBJ2-3 | TRBD2 | TRBV11-2 | . | TGTGCCAGCAGCCTTAGCGGGGGTGCGGATACGCAGTATTTT | CASSLSGGADTQYF
TRBJ2-7 | . | TRBV29-1 | few | TGCAGCGCCCCGCGCCAGGGTCGGTTCCAATCCTACGAGCAGTACTTC | CSAPRQGRFQSYEQYF
TRBJ2-1 | . | TRBV5-4 | . | TGTGCCAGCAGCAGCCAGGGAAGCTCCTACAATGAGCAGTTCTTC | CASSSQGSSYNEQFF
TRBJ1-1 | . | TRBV5-1 | few | TGCGCCAGCAGCTTGGAATATCAGGGAGGAACTGAAGCTTTCTTT | CASSLEYQGGTEAFF
TRBJ2-3 | TRBD2 | TRBV19 | . | TGTGCCAGTAGTACCCGGACTAGCGGGGACAACACAGATACGCAGTATTTT | CASSTRTSGDNTDTQYF
TRBJ2-3 | . | TRBV9 | few | TGTGCCAGCAGCGCTGGGGATTACCGCACAGATACGCAGTATTTT | CASSAGDYRTDTQYF
TRBJ2-2 | . | TRBV4-3 | few | TGCGCCAGCAGCCAATCAGGACACTTAGTAAACACCGGGGAGCTGTTTTTT | CASSQSGHLVNTGELFF
TRBJ2-7 | TRBD1 | TRBV9 | few | TGTGCCAGCAGCGTAGCAGGGACAGGTTGGTCCTACGAGCAGTACTTC | CASSVAGTGWSYEQYF
TRBJ2-2 | . | TRBV18 | . | TGTGCCAGCTCGGCAGTGAACACCGGGGAGCTGTTTTTT | CASSAVNTGELFF
TRBJ1-2 | TRBD1 | TRBV6-6 | few | TGTGCCAGCAGTTACGCGGACAGGGGAAATGGCTACACCTTC | CASSYADRGNGYTF
TRBJ2-7 | . | TRBV19 | . | TGTGCCAGTAGTGAACAGAGATCCTACGAGCAGTACTTC | CASSEQRSYEQYF
TRBJ1-4 | TRBD1 | TRBV2 | . | TGTGCCAGCAGGGTGGACAGGGATAATGAAAAACTGTTTTTT | CASRVDRDNEKLFF
TRBJ2-3 | . | TRBV7-2 | . | TGTGCCAGCAGATGGGGCGGGAGCACAGATACGCAGTATTTT | CASRWGGSTDTQYF
TRBJ2-6 | . | TRBV19 | . | TGTGCCAGTAGTATAGCAGTCTCTGGGGCCAACGTCCTGACTTTC | CASSIAVSGANVLTF
TRBJ2-7 | TRBD1 | TRBV7-6 | few | TGTGCCAGCAGCTTAAGGGGGACAGCTTTCTACGAGCAGTACTTC | CASSLRGTAFYEQYF
TRBJ1-2 | . | TRBV6-5 | few | TGTGCCAGCAGTTTACGGACAGAATTCACCTATGGCTACACCTTC | CASSLRTEFTYGYTF
TRBJ1-2 | . | TRBV7-2 | few | TGTGCCAGCAGCCGTCGAGGGGAGGATCGTGGCTACACCTTC | CASSRRGEDRGYTF
TRBJ2-5 | . | TRBV9 | few | TGTGCCAGCAGCGTAGGTGCCTTCCTCCAAGAGACCCAGTACTTC | CASSVGAFLQETQYF
TRBJ2-5 | TRBD1 | TRBV9 | . | TGTGCCAGCAGCAGGACACAGGGGGCGGAGACCCAGTACTTC | CASSRTQGAETQYF
TRBJ1-2 | . | TRBV5-4 | . | TGTGCCAGCAGCCCACAGCCAAATAACTATGGCTACACCTTC | CASSPQPNNYGYTF
TRBJ2-1 | . | TRBV11-2 | . | TGTGCCAGCAGCTTAGGAACGGAGCAGTTCTTC | CASSLGTEQFF
TRBJ2-7 | . | TRBV11-2 | few | TGTGCCAGCAGCTTGGCGACATTCTCCTACGAGCAGTACTTC | CASSLATFSYEQYF
TRBJ2-1 | . | TRBV29-1 | . | TGCAGCGGTCGCGTGTGGGTGGGGGCCACGGACGATTCTGAGCAGTTCTTC | CSGRVWVGATDDSEQFF
TRBJ2-2 | . | TRBV7-9 | . | TGTGCCAGCAGCTTACAGGGGAACACCGGGGAGCTGTTTTTT | CASSLQGNTGELFF
TRBJ2-1 | TRBD1 | TRBV25-1 | . | TGTGCCAGCAGTGGAGTTAGGGACAGCCTTACCTACAATGAGCAGTTCTTC | CASSGVRDSLTYNEQFF
TRBJ1-5 | . | TRBV28 | . | TGTGCCAGCAGTTTGAGGGGGAATGACGGCAATCAGCCCCAGCATTTT | CASSLRGNDGNQPQHF
TRBJ2-5 | . | TRBV10-3 | . | TGTGCCATCAGTGGAAATTTGGGAGATAATCAAGAGACCCAGTACTTC | CAISGNLGDNQETQYF
TRBJ1-4 | TRBD1 | TRBV11-1 | few | TGTGCCAGCAGCCCAACAGGGGAAGATAATGAAAAACTGTTTTTT | CASSPTGEDNEKLFF
TRBJ2-7 | . | TRBV28 | . | TGTGCCAGCAGTTCCGGGGCCCGCTACGAGCAGTACTTC | CASSSGARYEQYF
TRBJ2-1 | . | TRBV13 | . | TGTGCCAGCAGCTTAGGGGGACCTATCTACAATGAGCAGTTCTTC | CASSLGGPIYNEQFF
TRBJ2-5 | . | TRBV7-8 | . | TGTGCCAGCAGCACGCGGACAGTACAAGAGACCCAGTACTTC | CASSTRTVQETQYF
TRBJ2-3 | TRBD2 | TRBV7-2 | . | TGTGCCAGCAGCCCAGGGACTAGCAGAGATACGCAGTATTTT | CASSPGTSRDTQYF
TRBJ1-2 | . | TRBV7-9 | few | TGTGCCAGCAGCGAACAGGGAGGTAACTATGGCTACACCTTC | CASSEQGGNYGYTF
TRBJ1-4 | . | TRBV19 | . | TGTGCCAGTCACAGCGGGCGGGGAAAGCACGAAAAACTGTTTTTT | CASHSGRGKHEKLFF
TRBJ1-5 | . | TRBV7-9 | . | TGTGCCAGCAGCCCGGGGGGCCGTCAGCCCCAGCATTTT | CASSPGGRQPQHF
TRBJ1-1 | . | TRBV18 | . | TGTGCCAGCTCACCGGGTCATCAGGGGAACACTGAAGCTTTCTTT | CASSPGHQGNTEAFF
TRBJ2-7 | TRBD1 | TRBV27 | few | TGTGCCAGCAGTTTATCTATGACAGGGGCCTCCTACGAGCAGTACTTC | CASSLSMTGASYEQYF
TRBJ2-5 | TRBD2 | TRBV19 | . | TGTGCCAGTAGGACTGGGACTAGCGGGGACGGGGAGACCCAGTACTTC | CASRTGTSGDGETQYF
TRBJ2-5 | . | TRBV4-2 | . | TGTGCCAGCAGTCCCACGGGGGCCCGGAGGGAGACCCAGTACTTC | CASSPTGARRETQYF
TRBJ1-2 | TRBD1 | TRBV7-2 | . | TGTGCCAGCAGCTTCGGGACAGGGCCCTTCTATGGCTACACCTTC | CASSFGTGPFYGYTF
TRBJ1-2 | . | TRBV20-1 | . | TGCAGTGCAAGAGTGGATGGCTACACCTTC | CSARVDGYTF
TRBJ2-7 | TRBD1 | TRBV28 | . | TGTGCCAGCAGTTCAGGGGGATCCTCCTACGAGCAGTACTTC | CASSSGGSSYEQYF
TRBJ1-6 | . | TRBV11-2 | . | TGTGCCAGCAGCTTACTGGAGAATTCACCCCTCCACTTT | CASSLLENSPLHF
TRBJ2-7 | . | TRBV28 | . | TGTGCCAGCAGTTCCGACCCCGACGGGGTATACGAGCAGTACTTC | CASSSDPDGVYEQYF
TRBJ2-7 | TRBD1 | TRBV29-1 | . | TGCAGCGTTGAACCGGGACAGGGCTCCTACGAGCAGTACTTC | CSVEPGQGSYEQYF
TRBJ1-3 | . | TRBV30 | . | TGTGCCTGGTGTTCCTCTGGAAACACCATATATTTT | CAWCSSGNTIYF
TRBJ2-1 | . | TRBV20-1 | . | TGCAGTGAACAGAAAACCAGTGAGCAGTTCTTC | CSEQKTSEQFF
TRBJ1-2 | . | TRBV7-8 | . | TGTGCCAGCAGCTTGCAGGGACCGTCCTGGGGCTACACCTTC | CASSLQGPSWGYTF
TRBJ1-5 | . | TRBV2 | . | TGTGCCAGCAGAGCTAGGGAGTTCAATCAGCCCCAGCATTTT | CASRAREFNQPQHF